The present entry profiles one TCR beta chain with its context. This specimen comes from a study of T cell changes during pregnancy in multiple sclerosis. The protocol was immunoSEQ multiplex PCR, while the TCRdb copy is restricted to in-frame clones and leaves out a portion. Here the sample spans about 32,000 clones, approximately 89% being singletons. Germline V CDR1 and CDR2: SEHNR, FQNEAQ (reference sequence). Between the trimmed V and J ends, which lost 1 base and 0 bases, there was a span of 13 bases. The CDR3 spans 16 residues. The sequence was obtained from a female donor in good health, enrolled as a control in a pregnancy study. The rearrangement uses TRBV7-9 and TRBJ2-7; D is possibly TRBD1 (5 bases). The material sequenced was CD4+ T cells from peripheral blood mononuclear cells, taken after pregnancy. Here the CDR3 DNA reads TGTGCCAGCAGCTTAGGAACAGGTCAATTCTCCTACGAGCAGTACTTC. This translates into CASSLGTGQFSYEQYF.